The rows below give T cell receptor beta chains drawn from one sample of a study of blood T cell repertoires in COVID-19. The assay was immunoSEQ multiplex PCR, and TCRdb's table has in-frame clones only and misses some. The profile shows about 290,000 clones, 86% of them singletons. Sequenced material: peripheral blood. Receptors originate from a woman in her 30s with active or convalescent COVID-19. Both conserved end residues are part of each CDR3. The order of the fields is V gene, J gene, D gene, clone size, CDR3 protein, CDR3 DNA. A D gene is named only where the DNA matches it firmly. Expanded clones are given a class, and other clones once, few, many or no size at all.

TRBV6-2/TRBV6-3,TRBJ1-1,-,-,CASSYTGLSNTEAFF,TGTGCCAGCAGTTACACTGGACTGTCGAACACTGAAGCTTTCTTT
TRBV5-1,TRBJ2-5,-,once,CASSLVPSQETQYF,TGCGCCAGCAGCTTGGTTCCCAGCCAAGAGACCCAGTACTTC
TRBV6-5,TRBJ1-1,-,-,CASNRLGWTEAFF,TGTGCCAGCAATCGACTAGGGTGGACTGAAGCTTTCTTT
TRBV24-1,TRBJ2-3,-,-,CATSAGGADTQYF,TGTGCCACCAGTGCCGGAGGGGCGGATACGCAGTATTTT
TRBV7-3,TRBJ2-3,-,few,CASSPDRRTDTQYF,TGTGCCAGCAGCCCGGACAGACGCACAGATACGCAGTATTTT
TRBV30,TRBJ2-7,TRBD2,-,CAWSRLERGGEQYF,TGTGCCTGGAGTAGGTTAGAGCGGGGAGGGGAGCAGTACTTC
TRBV7-9,TRBJ1-2,-,-,CASSLIASLGPGYGYTF,TGTGCCAGCAGCTTAATCGCTTCTTTGGGGCCAGGGTATGGCTACACCTTC
TRBV25-1,TRBJ1-6,TRBD1,-,CATSDRGLVDSPLHF,TGTGCCACCTCGGACAGGGGTCTGGTGGATTCACCCCTCCACTTT
TRBV20-1,TRBJ1-2,TRBD1,-,CSSTGAYGYTF,TGCAGTTCCACAGGGGCTTATGGCTACACCTTC
TRBV24-1,TRBJ1-2,-,-,CATSDTSLGPLGGYTF,TGTGCCACCAGTGATACCAGCTTGGGCCCATTGGGTGGCTACACCTTC
TRBV2,TRBJ2-5,TRBD2,-,CASSPRTSGTQETQYF,TGTGCCAGCAGCCCCCGGACTAGCGGGACCCAAGAGACCCAGTACTTC
TRBV9,TRBJ1-3,-,-,CASSVAGPSGNTIYF,TGTGCCAGCAGCGTAGCAGGGCCCTCTGGAAACACCATATATTTT
TRBV6-5,TRBJ2-1,-,-,CASSRTGYNEQFF,TGTGCCAGCAGTCGGACTGGTTACAATGAGCAGTTCTTC
TRBV19,TRBJ2-7,TRBD2,once,CASSLSGGPYEQYF,TGTGCCAGTAGTCTAAGCGGGGGGCCCTACGAGCAGTACTTC
TRBV12-3/TRBV12-4,TRBJ1-1,-,-,CASRETAYTEAFF,TGTGCCAGCAGGGAGACAGCTTACACCGAAGCTTTCTTT
TRBV30,TRBJ2-3,-,-,CACPGKKNTDTQYF,TGTGCCTGTCCAGGGAAAAAAAACACAGATACGCAGTATTTT
TRBV19,TRBJ1-2,-,-,CASSIQHRAYYGYTF,TGTGCCAGTAGTATCCAACACAGGGCTTACTATGGCTACACCTTC
TRBV19,TRBJ1-5,-,-,CASSITGVANQPQHF,TGTGCCAGTAGTATCACGGGGGTGGCAAATCAGCCCCAGCATTTT
TRBV11-2,TRBJ1-5,TRBD1,-,CASSSPGTGESQPQHF,TGTGCCAGCAGCTCACCCGGGACAGGGGAGAGTCAGCCCCAGCATTTT
TRBV7-8,TRBJ2-3,TRBD2,-,CASSSRFELAPDTQYF,TGTGCCAGCAGCTCCAGGTTTGAACTAGCGCCAGATACGCAGTATTTT